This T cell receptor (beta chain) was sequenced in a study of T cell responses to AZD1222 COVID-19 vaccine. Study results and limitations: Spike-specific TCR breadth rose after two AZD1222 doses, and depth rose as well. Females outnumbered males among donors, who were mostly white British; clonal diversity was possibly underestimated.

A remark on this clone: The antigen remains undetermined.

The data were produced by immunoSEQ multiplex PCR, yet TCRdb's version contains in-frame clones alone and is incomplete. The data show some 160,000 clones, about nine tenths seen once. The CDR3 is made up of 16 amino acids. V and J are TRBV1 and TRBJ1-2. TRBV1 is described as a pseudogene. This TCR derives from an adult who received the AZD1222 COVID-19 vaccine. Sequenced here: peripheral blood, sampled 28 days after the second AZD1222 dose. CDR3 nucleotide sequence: TGCACCAGCAGCCCGGAGGGAAACAGATCTAACTATGGCTACACCTTC. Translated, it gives CTSSPEGNRSNYGYTF.